The 21 T cell receptor beta chains below all came from one sample that was sequenced in a study of tumor-infiltrating lymphocytes in primary liver carcinoma. A primer in the constant region served to generate TCR beta cDNA from approximately 500 ng of total RNA. Modified slightly, ARM-PCR produced TCR beta libraries over three nested multiplex PCR rounds. A C-beta reverse primer and TRBV1-TRBV30 forward primers served in each of the first two PCR rounds, at about 10 cycles apiece. Each CDR3 protein gets one entry after TCRdb re-called the multiplex PCR reads with MiXCR. The table lists about 200,000 distinct CDR3 sequences, 65% of them singletons. In addition to blood RNA drawn from unsorted whole blood, germline DNA was extracted. The sequencing input was peripheral blood. The receptor source for this set is a woman aged 55-70 years with primary liver carcinoma and hepatitis B virus infection.

This clonotype was seen ten or more times. The chain joins TRBV5-6 to TRBJ1-1; TRBD1 aligns across 10 bases. Germline lookup yields CDR1 SGHDT and CDR2 YYEEEE. The CDR3 has 15 amino acids. V was clipped by 4 bases and J by 3 bases; unmatched bases: 6. The DNA for the CDR3 is TGTGCCAGCAGCCGATCGGGACAGGGGCACACTGAAGCTTTCTTT. Amino acids: CASSRSGQGHTEAFF.

This clonotype was detected ten times or more. This CDR3 reads CASSYSKSPMGGDGYTF. CDR3 bases: TGTGCCAGCAGTTACTCCAAGTCGCCTATGGGGGGGGATGGCTACACCTTC. The chain combines TRBV6-5 with TRBJ1-2; TRBD1 might be the D (5 bases). The CDR3 length is 17 residues. Germline assignment: CDR1 MNHEY and CDR2 SVGAGI. Trimming stripped 0 bases from V and 6 bases from J, with 20 bases between.

This clonotype was seen once. Since the CDR3 does not end with the conserved phenylalanine or tryptophan, this likely comes from a read error. No DNA is shown, since the ends of the CDR3 on it are uncertain; the CDR3 is the one TCRdb lists. The V and J genes are TRBV7-8 and TRBJ2-1; the D segment call TRBD1 is taken from the table without a DNA check. The CDR3 totals 15 residues, both ends included. CDR1 is SGHVS and CDR2 is FQNEAQ in the germline V gene. The CDR3 sequence is CASSSSPQDRGGYFI.

In this sample, this clonotype turned up many times. Here the CDR3 reads CASSFREQETQYF. Here the CDR3 DNA reads TGTGCCAGCAGTTTCAGGGAACAAGAGACCCAGTACTTC. V usage is TRBV28 and J usage is TRBJ2-5, with D maybe TRBD1 (5 bases). Trimming stripped 3 bases from V and 2 bases from J, with 7 bases between. In germline, CDR1 is MDHEN, CDR2 SYDVKM. This CDR3 spans 13 amino acids.

Comment on this clonotype: A clone one base away is much larger, so this may be a read error. V is TRBV6-1 and J is TRBJ2-7; the match to TRBD2 covers 8 bases. This CDR3 is 18 amino acids long. Per germline, CDR1 MNHNS and CDR2 SASEGT. Germline trimming cut 10 bases from V and 0 bases from J; bases unmatched to any gene: 20. The DNA for the CDR3 is TGTGCCATCAGGACAGAAGTAACTAGCGGAGGGAGCTCCTACGAGCAGTACTTC. It specifies CAIRTEVTSGGSSYEQYF.

A word on this clonotype: This sequence may be a read error, since a much larger clone differs from it by one base. The CDR3 carries no conserved terminal phenylalanine or tryptophan, so it likely arises from a read error. V and J are TRBV5-4 and TRBJ2-1; TRBD2 aligns across 9 bases. The CDR3 is 15 amino acids. CDR1 and CDR2 from the germline V gene are SGHNT and YYREEE (reference sequence). V trimming: 4 bases; J trimming: 5 bases; junction bases outside the gene matches: 7. CDR3 sequence: CASSPGLALNNEQFL. CDR3 bases: TGTGCCAGCAGCCCGGGACTAGCTTTAAACAATGAGCAGTTCTTA.

This clonotype was seen just once. Compared with germline, one end of the junction differs, possibly owing to a read error. The CDR3 region is CAGRRPTDTQYF. In DNA, the CDR3 is TGTGCCGGCAGGCGACCCACAGATACGCAGTATTTT. The V gene is TRBV5-8, the J gene TRBJ2-3; unclear D gene. This CDR3 has 12 amino acids. Germline CDR1 reads SGHTS; CDR2 reads YDEGEE.

This clonotype was observed at least ten times. The CDR3: CASSYSTGGHEQYF. The CDR3 nucleotides read TGTGCCAGCAGTTACTCGACAGGGGGCCACGAGCAGTACTTC. This sequence joins TRBV6-5 and TRBJ2-7; 10 nucleotides line up with TRBD1. The CDR3 contains 14 residues. The germline V gene has CDR1 MNHEY and CDR2 SVGAGI. The trim removed 0 bases at V and 5 bases at J, leaving 1 base unmatched.

On this clonotype: A junction end diverges from the germline sequence, so it may reflect a read error. The rearrangement uses TRBV11-3 and TRBJ2-1, with TRBD2 identical over 8 bases. CDR1 and CDR2 (germline): SGHNT, YENEEA. The CDR3 length is 13 residues. The CDR3 here is CASSIAGHNGQFF. CDR3 nucleotides: TGTGCCAGCAGCATAGCGGGACACAATGGGCAGTTCTTC.

Remarks on this clonotype: The junction and the germline gene differ at one end; a read error may be behind it. This sequence joins TRBV11-2 and TRBJ2-1; D is perhaps TRBD2 (6 bases). Germline V lookup: CDR1 SGHAT, CDR2 FQNNGV. The CDR3 totals 17 residues. This chain's CDR3 is CASSPTRGRRRGVEQSF. The CDR3 bases are TGTGCCAGTAGCCCGACTAGAGGGAGGCGTCGGGGTGTTGAGCAGTCCTTC.

The chain uses TRBV29-1 and TRBJ2-5, with 8 bases aligning to TRBD1. CDR1 is SQVTM, CDR2 ANQGSEA, per germline. V shed 6 bases, J shed 5 bases, and the junction held 5 bases outside the gene matches. The CDR3 extends over 12 amino acids. The CDR3 sequence: CSVMTGVETQYF. The DNA of the CDR3 is TGCAGCGTAATGACAGGGGTGGAGACCCAGTACTTC.

For this clonotype: A junction end diverges from the germline sequence, so it may reflect a read error. CDR3 protein: CDSSLVGTGGPYNEQFF. The CDR3 bases are TGTGACAGCAGTTTGGTAGGAACGGGGGGGCCCTACAATGAGCAGTTCTTC. The chain recombines TRBV28 with TRBJ2-1, with 8 bases identical to TRBD2. The CDR3 is made up of 17 amino acids. Germline loops: CDR1 MDHEN, CDR2 SYDVKM.

To note about this clonotype: The conserved closing phenylalanine or tryptophan is absent in this CDR3, likely reflecting a read error. The chain recombines TRBV6-5 with TRBJ2-1; TRBD2 matches 9 bases. The J segment lost 7 bases and the V segment lost 2 bases, leaving 3 bases of the junction unmatched. CDR3 size: 14 residues. CDR1 and CDR2 (germline): MNHEY, SVGAGI. The CDR3 DNA follows: TGTGCCAGCAGTTACGGGCGGGAGGGAAATGAGCAGTTCTTA. Its protein product is CASSYGREGNEQFL.

Remarks on this clonotype: A clone one base away is much larger, so this may be a read error. The chain has TRBV6-1 and TRBJ2-1, with D perhaps matching TRBD1 or TRBD2 (6 bases each). This CDR3 is 13 amino acids long. CDR1 is MNHNS and CDR2 is SASEGT in the germline V gene. V gave up 1 base and J gave up 8 bases, with 9 bases separating them. The CDR3, as DNA: TGTGCCAGCAGTGAAGTGGGGGGCTATGAGCAGTTCTTC. Its protein product is CASSEVGGYEQFF.

As to this clonotype: This is likely a read error, given that the CDR3 carries no conserved phenylalanine or tryptophan at its end. The chain links TRBV4-1 to TRBJ2-2; 14 bases fit TRBD2. V was pared by 2 bases and J by 9 bases, with 11 bases of the junction left unmatched. Looked up from germline, CDR1 is MGHRA and CDR2 is YSYEKL. This CDR3 is built from 18 residues. The CDR3 nucleotides are TGCGCCAGCAGCCAAAGCCGGGGACTAGCGGGAGATAGCCGGGAGCTGTTTTTG. Encoded protein: CASSQSRGLAGDSRELFL.

At least ten counts were recorded for this clonotype. The chain links TRBV6-5 to TRBJ2-1, with 12 bases matching TRBD1. The ends lost 2 bases at V and 5 bases at J; junction bases unmatched: 4. CDR3 length: 16 amino acids. Germline lookup yields CDR1 MNHEY and CDR2 SVGAGI. The CDR3, as DNA: TGTGCCAGCAGTTACGGTGGGACAGGGGGCGACAATGAGCAGTTCTTC. It yields the protein CASSYGGTGGDNEQFF.

The chain is built from TRBV7-9 and TRBJ2-7; TRBD2 is a possible D gene (6 bases). Germline CDR1 SEHNR, CDR2 FQNEAQ (reference sequence). The CDR3 length is 15 residues. Trimming cost V 6 bases and J 0 bases, with 15 bases left between them. The CDR3 is CASRHGSGGSYEQYF. The DNA of the CDR3 is TGTGCCAGCAGACATGGTAGCGGAGGCTCCTACGAGCAGTACTTC.

This chain joins TRBV4-2 and TRBJ2-1; 14 nucleotides line up with TRBD2. Germline assignment: CDR1 LGHNA and CDR2 YNFKEQ. This CDR3 contains 14 residues. Trimming cost V 10 bases and J 6 bases; bases outside gene matches: 5. DNA for the CDR3: TGTGCCAACAGGACTAGCGGGGGGTTCAATGAGCAGTTCTTC. It encodes CANRTSGGFNEQFF.

A note on this clonotype: A much larger clone sits a single nucleotide away, making a read error possible. The chain combines TRBV4-2 with TRBJ2-3; 7 bases fit TRBD2. Germline CDR1 LGHNA, CDR2 YNFKEQ. This CDR3 has 14 amino acids. The CDR3 DNA is TGTACCAGCAGCAGACGACTAGCCGCGGATACGCAGTATTTT. It is translated as CTSSRRLAADTQYF.

The chain recombines TRBV5-8 with TRBJ2-1; D tentatively fits TRBD1 or TRBD2 (5 bases each). Deletions cut 4 bases from V and 2 bases from J, with 13 bases between. The CDR3 runs 15 residues. The germline V gene has CDR1 SGHTS and CDR2 YDEGEE. The CDR3 bases are TGTGCCAGCAGCGGGGACCTGACACCCTACAATGAGCAGTTCTTC. It encodes CASSGDLTPYNEQFF.

Comments on this clonotype: The junction departs from the called germline gene at one end, perhaps through a read error. The chain recombines TRBV14 with TRBJ2-1, with D possibly being TRBD2 (5 bases). The CDR3 sequence is 16 residues long. CDR1 and CDR2 (germline): SGHDN, FVKESK. Here the CDR3 reads CASSTRLSGTYKEQFF. For the CDR3, the DNA is TGTGCCAGCAGCACCCGACTATCAGGAACCTACAAAGAGCAGTTCTTC.